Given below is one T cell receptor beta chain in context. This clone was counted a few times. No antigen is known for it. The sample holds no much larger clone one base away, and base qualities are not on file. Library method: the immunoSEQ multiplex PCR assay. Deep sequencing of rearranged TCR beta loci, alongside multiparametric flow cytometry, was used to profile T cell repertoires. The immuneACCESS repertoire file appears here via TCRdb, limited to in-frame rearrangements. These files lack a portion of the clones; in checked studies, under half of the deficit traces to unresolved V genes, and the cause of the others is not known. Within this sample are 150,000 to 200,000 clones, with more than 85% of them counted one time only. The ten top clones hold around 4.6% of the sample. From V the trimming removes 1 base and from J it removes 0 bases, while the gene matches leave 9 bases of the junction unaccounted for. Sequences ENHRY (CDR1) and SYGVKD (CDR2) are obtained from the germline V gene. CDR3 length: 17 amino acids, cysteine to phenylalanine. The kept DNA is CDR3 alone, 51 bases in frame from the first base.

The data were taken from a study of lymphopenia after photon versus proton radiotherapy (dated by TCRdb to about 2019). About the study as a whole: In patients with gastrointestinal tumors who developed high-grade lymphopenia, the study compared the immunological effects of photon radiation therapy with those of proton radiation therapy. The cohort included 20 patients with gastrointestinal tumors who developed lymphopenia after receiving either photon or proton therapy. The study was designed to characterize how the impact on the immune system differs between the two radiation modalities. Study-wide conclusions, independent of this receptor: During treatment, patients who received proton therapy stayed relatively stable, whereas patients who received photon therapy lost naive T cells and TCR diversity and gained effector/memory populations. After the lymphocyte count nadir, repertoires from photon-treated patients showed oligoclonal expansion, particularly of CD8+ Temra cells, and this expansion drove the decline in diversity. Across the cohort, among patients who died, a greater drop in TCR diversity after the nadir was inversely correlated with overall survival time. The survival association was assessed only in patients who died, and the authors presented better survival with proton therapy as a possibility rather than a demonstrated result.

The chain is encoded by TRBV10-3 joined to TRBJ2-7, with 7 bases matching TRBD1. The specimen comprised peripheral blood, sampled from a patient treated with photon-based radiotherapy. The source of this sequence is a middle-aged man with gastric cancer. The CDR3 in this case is CAISEFELDRSSYEQYF. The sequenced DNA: TGTGCCATCAGTGAGTTTGAGCTGGACAGGAGCTCCTACGAGCAGTACTTC.